This T cell receptor beta chain was found in a study of blood T cell repertoires in COVID-19. Across the whole study: Samples came from the United States, Italy and Spain, spanning acute and convalescent COVID-19. Sources were T cells, B-cell-depleted T cells, or PBMCs; the material itself was cDNA or gDNA.

Methods used by the authors: Estimated nucleated cell counts came from reference gene primer amplification. Here immunoSEQ multiplex PCR was the method, and the copy in TCRdb shows in-frame clones only, minus some. V, J and clone size are those of that table, while D and trimming were read from the DNA. Here the sample spans 100,000 to 150,000 clones, roughly 86% being singletons. This CDR3 has 15 residues. The germline V gene encodes CDR1 SGDLS and CDR2 YYNGEE. V was pared by 3 bases and J by 6 bases, with 8 bases of the junction left unmatched. The genes are TRBV9 and TRBJ2-3, with 9 bases lining up with TRBD1. This receptor was obtained from a woman aged 55-70 years with acute or convalescent COVID-19. Sequenced sample: peripheral blood. The CDR3 sequence: CASSGDRTGADTQYF. The CDR3 DNA sequence: TGTGCCAGCAGCGGCGACCGGACAGGGGCGGATACGCAGTATTTT. Supplemented by reference TRBV9 and TRBJ2-3, the full variable domain reads DSGVTQTPKHLITATGQRVTLRCSPRSGDLSVYWYQQSLDQGLQFLIQYYNGEERAKGNILERFSAQQFPDLHSELNLSSLELGDSALYFCASSGDRTGADTQYFGPGTRLTVL.